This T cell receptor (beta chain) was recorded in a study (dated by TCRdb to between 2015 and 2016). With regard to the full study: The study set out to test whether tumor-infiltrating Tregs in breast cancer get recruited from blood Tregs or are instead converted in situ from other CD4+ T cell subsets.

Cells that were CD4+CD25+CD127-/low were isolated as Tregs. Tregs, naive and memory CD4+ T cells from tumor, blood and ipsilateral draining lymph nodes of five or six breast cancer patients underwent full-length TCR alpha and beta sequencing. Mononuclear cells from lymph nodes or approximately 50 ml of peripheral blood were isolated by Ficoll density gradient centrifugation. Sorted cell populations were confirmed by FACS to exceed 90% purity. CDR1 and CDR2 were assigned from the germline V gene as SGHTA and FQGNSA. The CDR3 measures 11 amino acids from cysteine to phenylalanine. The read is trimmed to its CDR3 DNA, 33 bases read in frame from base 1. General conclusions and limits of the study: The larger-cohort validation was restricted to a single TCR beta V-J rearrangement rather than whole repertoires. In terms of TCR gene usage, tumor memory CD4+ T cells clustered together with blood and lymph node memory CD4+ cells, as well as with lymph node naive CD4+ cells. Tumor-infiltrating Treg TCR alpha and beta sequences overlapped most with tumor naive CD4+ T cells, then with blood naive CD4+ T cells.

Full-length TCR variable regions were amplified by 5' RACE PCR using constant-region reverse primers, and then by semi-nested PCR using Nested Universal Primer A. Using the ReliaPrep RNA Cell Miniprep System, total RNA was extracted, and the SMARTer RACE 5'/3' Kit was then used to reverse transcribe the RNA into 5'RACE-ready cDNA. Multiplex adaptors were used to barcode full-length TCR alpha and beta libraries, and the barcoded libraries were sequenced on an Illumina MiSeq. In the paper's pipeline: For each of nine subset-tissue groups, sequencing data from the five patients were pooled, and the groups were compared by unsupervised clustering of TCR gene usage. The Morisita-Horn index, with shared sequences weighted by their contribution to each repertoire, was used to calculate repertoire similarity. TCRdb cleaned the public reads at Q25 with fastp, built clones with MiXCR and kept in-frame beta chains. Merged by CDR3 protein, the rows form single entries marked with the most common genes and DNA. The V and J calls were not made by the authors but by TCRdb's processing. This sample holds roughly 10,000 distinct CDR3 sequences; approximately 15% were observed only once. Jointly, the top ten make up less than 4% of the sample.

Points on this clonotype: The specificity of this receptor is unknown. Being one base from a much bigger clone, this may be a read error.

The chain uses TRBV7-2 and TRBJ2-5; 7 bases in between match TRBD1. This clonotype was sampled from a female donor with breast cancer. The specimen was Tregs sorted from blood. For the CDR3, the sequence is CATRDRETQHF. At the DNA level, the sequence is TGTGCCACACGGGACAGAGAGACCCAGCACTTC.